The TCR beta chain described here comes from a study of quantifying T cell responses using KT2 cells. Study context: cDNA was made from DNase-treated RNA using alpha and beta constant primers. Estimated efficiency of the T4 ligation step was above 8.5% under optimum conditions. The second PCR was a qPCR stopped at a predetermined fluorescence threshold.

The length of the CDR3 is 18 residues. Germline V gene sequence: CDR1 LGHNT, CDR2 FRNRAP. The ends lost 0 bases at V and 7 bases at J; junction bases unmatched: 9. This clonotype appeared many times. Antigen specificity is unknown. Study results and caveats: KT2 sequence counts showed saturation when very many KT2 cells were spiked in.

KT2, a clone with a known TCR, was spiked into unfractionated PBMC. The cDNA 3' end received a ligated oligonucleotide with a UMI. The first PCR ran 4 to 5 cycles with an equimolar RC1.1 and RC1.2 beta primer mix. Each CDR3 protein is one row after TCRdb ran MiXCR on the UMI-ligation and nested PCR reads. The top ten clones hold more than 9% of a sample with tens of thousands of distinct CDR3 sequences, approximately 10% of them seen once. Specimen: PBMCs spiked with cells of the T cell clone KT2. The chain employs TRBV12-5 and TRBJ1-6, with 10 bases aligning to TRBD1. The sequence was obtained from a human donor. In DNA, the CDR3 is TGTGCTAGTGGTTTGGTACTAGGACAGGGGGTCACAAATTCACCCCTCCACTTT. Its translation: CASGLVLGQGVTNSPLHF. Full variable domain (remainder filled in from reference TRBV12-5 and TRBJ1-6): DARVTQTPRHKVTEMGQEVTMRCQPILGHNTVFWYRQTMMQGLELLAYFRNRAPLDDSGMPKDRFSAEMPDATLATLKIQPSEPRDSAVYFCASGLVLGQGVTNSPLHFGNGTRLTVT.